This TCR beta chain comes out of a study of long-term antiretroviral therapy in people with HIV. Findings and limits, study-wide: ART adherence, viral resistance and therapy changes went undocumented. Across all time points, the repertoire was dominated by clones that expanded before ART. HIV repertoire CDR3 lengths ranged less widely than those of controls.

The CDR3 totals 14 residues. Per germline, CDR1 SGHDT and CDR2 YYEEEE. Between the trimmed V and J ends, which lost 3 bases and 3 bases, there was a span of 13 bases. The libraries were made with immunoSEQ v3.0 at survey level. Assay: immunoSEQ multiplex PCR; the TCRdb copy retains only in-frame clones and omits some. The table records about 30,000 clones, over 90% of them present only once. As to this clone: The antigen is not known.

DNA was extracted from approximately 0.95-9.8 million thawed cryopreserved PBMC. The origin of this receptor is a man between 50 and 59 years old with HIV. The rearrangement joins TRBV5-6 to TRBJ2-7, with D possibly being TRBD2 (6 bases). The specimen comprised unsorted PBMCs, sampled 5.3 years after starting antiretroviral therapy. In nucleotides, the CDR3 is TGTGCCAGCAGCTCTCCAGGGACTGTCTACGAGCAGTACTTC. Protein: CASSSPGTVYEQYF.